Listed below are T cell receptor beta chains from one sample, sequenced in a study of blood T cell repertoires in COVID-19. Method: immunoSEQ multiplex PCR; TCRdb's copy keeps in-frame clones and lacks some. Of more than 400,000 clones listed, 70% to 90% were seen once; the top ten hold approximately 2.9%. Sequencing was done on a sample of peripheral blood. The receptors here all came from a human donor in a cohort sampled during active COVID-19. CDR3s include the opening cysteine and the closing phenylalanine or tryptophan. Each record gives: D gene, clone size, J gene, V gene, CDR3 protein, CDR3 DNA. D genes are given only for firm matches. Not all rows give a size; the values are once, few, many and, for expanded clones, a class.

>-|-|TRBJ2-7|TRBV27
CASSLATGFDYEQYF
TGTGCCAGCAGTTTGGCCACAGGGTTCGACTACGAGCAGTACTTC
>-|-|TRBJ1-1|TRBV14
CASSQLGRLNTEAFF
TGTGCCAGCAGCCAACTTGGCAGGTTGAACACTGAAGCTTTCTTT
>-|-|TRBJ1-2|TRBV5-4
CASRGGQGAYGYTF
TGTGCCAGCAGGGGGGGGCAGGGCGCCTATGGCTACACCTTC
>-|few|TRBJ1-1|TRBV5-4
CASRSIEAGGAAAFF
TGTGCCAGCAGGAGTATTGAGGCTGGAGGGGCGGCAGCTTTCTTT
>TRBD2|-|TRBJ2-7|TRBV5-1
CASSYSGRSSYEQYF
TGCGCCAGCAGCTATAGCGGGAGGAGCTCCTACGAGCAGTACTTC
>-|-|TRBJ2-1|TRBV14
CASSQLAPENEQFF
TGTGCCAGCAGCCAACTAGCTCCAGAGAATGAGCAGTTCTTC
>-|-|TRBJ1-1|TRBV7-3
CASSSQGKTEAFF
TGTGCCAGCAGCTCCCAGGGTAAAACTGAAGCTTTCTTT
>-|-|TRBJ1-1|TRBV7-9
CASSVGQGPYSTEAFF
TGTGCCAGCAGCGTAGGCCAGGGGCCTTACTCTACGGAAGCTTTCTTT
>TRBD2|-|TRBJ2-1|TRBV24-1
CATSDSTSGVENEQFF
TGTGCCACCAGTGACAGCACTAGCGGAGTCGAGAATGAGCAGTTCTTC
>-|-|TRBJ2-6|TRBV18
CASSPPRQFSSGANVLTF
TGTGCCAGCTCACCACCAAGACAGTTTTCTTCTGGGGCCAACGTCCTGACTTTC
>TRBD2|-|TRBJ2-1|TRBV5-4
CASSPGLAGEYEQFF
TGTGCCAGCAGCCCGGGACTAGCGGGAGAGTACGAGCAGTTCTTC
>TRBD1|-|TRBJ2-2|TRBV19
CATHRDSPTGELFF
TGTGCCACACACAGGGACAGCCCTACCGGGGAGCTGTTTTTT
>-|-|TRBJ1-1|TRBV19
CASSQLQGTEAFF
TGTGCCAGTTCTCAATTACAGGGTACTGAAGCTTTCTTT
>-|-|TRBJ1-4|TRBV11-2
CASSFRGRSEKLFF
TGTGCCAGCAGCTTCAGGGGTCGGAGCGAAAAACTGTTTTTT
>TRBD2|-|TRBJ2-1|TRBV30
CAWIKRGLAGDEQFF
TGTGCCTGGATAAAGCGAGGGCTAGCGGGCGATGAGCAGTTCTTC
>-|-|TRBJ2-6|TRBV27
CASSPRLGGANVLTF
TGTGCCAGCAGTCCGAGGTTAGGTGGGGCCAACGTCCTGACTTTC
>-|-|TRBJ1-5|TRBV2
CASSFGGRSNQPQHF
TGTGCCAGCTCCTTCGGGGGGCGTAGCAATCAGCCCCAGCATTTT
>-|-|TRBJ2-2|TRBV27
CASSLKGGAIGELFF
TGTGCCAGCAGTTTAAAGGGGGGGGCTATCGGGGAGCTGTTTTTT
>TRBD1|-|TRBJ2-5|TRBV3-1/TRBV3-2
CASTIRTGRQETQYF
TGTGCCAGCACCATTCGGACAGGGAGGCAGGAGACCCAGTACTTC
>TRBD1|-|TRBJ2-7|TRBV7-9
CASSQDRSGQYF
TGTGCCAGCAGCCAGGACAGGTCGGGGCAGTACTTC
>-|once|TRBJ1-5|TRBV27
CASSFWGDQPQHF
TGTGCCAGCAGTTTTTGGGGGGATCAGCCCCAGCATTTT
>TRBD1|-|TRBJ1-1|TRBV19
CASSTDRASSEAFF
TGTGCCAGTAGTACGGACAGGGCTTCCTCTGAAGCTTTCTTT
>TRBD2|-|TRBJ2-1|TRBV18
CASSPSPPLAGVFKLDQFF
TGTGCCAGCTCACCCTCCCCCCCACTAGCGGGAGTTTTCAAATTGGACCAGTTCTTC
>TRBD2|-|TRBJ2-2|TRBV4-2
CASSQERSGRRTGELFF
TGTGCCAGCAGCCAAGAAAGGAGCGGGAGAAGGACCGGGGAGCTGTTTTTT
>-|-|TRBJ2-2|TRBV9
CASSVGPQNTGELFF
TGTGCCAGCAGCGTAGGGCCGCAGAACACCGGGGAGCTGTTTTTT
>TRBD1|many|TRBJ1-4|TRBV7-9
CASSLAGTGFNEKLFF
TGTGCCAGCAGCCTTGCCGGGACAGGGTTTAATGAAAAACTGTTTTTT
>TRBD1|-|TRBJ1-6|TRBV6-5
CASRSQGAVNSPLHF
TGTGCCAGCAGATCACAGGGGGCAGTAAATTCACCCCTCCACTTT
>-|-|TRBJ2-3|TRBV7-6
CASSRGNSDTQYF
TGTGCCAGCAGCCGGGGAAATAGCGATACGCAGTATTTT
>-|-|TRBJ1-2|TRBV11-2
CASSSARDLNYGYTF
TGTGCCAGCAGCTCCGCTAGAGACCTTAACTATGGCTACACCTTC
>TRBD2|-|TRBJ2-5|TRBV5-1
CASSPGLAGVGGGGETQYF
TGCGCCAGCAGCCCGGGACTAGCGGGAGTCGGAGGAGGGGGAGAGACCCAGTACTTC
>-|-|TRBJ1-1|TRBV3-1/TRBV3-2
CASSQRGTEAFF
TGTGCCAGCAGCCAACGCGGGACTGAAGCTTTCTTT
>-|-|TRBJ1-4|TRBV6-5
CASSDSPNEKLFF
TGTGCCAGCAGCGACAGCCCGAATGAAAAACTGTTTTTT
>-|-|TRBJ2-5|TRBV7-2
CASVLGGVGETQYF
TGTGCCAGCGTCCTGGGGGGAGTGGGAGAGACCCAGTACTTC
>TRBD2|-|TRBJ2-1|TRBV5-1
CASSSGTSMGNEQFF
TGCGCCAGCAGCTCCGGGACTAGTATGGGCAATGAGCAGTTCTTC
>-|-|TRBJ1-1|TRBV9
CASSVTQGTEAFF
TGTGCCAGCAGCGTAACGCAGGGGACTGAAGCTTTCTTT
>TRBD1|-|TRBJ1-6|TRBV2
CASRDRANSPLHF
TGTGCCAGCAGGGACAGGGCCAATTCACCCCTCCACTTT
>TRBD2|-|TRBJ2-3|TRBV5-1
CASSPRTSGRTDTQYF
TGCGCCAGCAGCCCACGGACTAGCGGCCGCACAGATACGCAGTATTTT
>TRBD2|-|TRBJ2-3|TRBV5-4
CASSIGLAGSTDTQYF
TGTGCCAGCAGCATTGGACTAGCGGGAAGCACAGATACGCAGTATTTT
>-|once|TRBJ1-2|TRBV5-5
CASSLVETVNYGYTF
TGTGCCAGCAGCTTGGTCGAGACAGTAAACTATGGCTACACCTTC
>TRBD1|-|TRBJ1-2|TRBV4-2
CASSRPGGTGVDGYTF
TGTGCCAGCAGCCGCCCCGGGGGGACAGGGGTTGATGGCTACACCTTC
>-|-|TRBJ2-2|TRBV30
CAWSVRGFPGELFF
TGTGCCTGGAGTGTACGAGGATTTCCCGGGGAGCTGTTTTTT